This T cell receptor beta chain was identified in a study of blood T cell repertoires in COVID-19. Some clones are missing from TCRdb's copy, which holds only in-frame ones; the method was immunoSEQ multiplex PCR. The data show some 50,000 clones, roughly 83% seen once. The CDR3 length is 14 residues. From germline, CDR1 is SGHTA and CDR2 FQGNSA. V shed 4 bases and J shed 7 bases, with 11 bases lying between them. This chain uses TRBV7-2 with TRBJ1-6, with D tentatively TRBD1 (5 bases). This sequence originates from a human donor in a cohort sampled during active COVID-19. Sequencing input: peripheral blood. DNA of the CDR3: TGTGCCAGCAGCTGGGACTTGGGCAATTCACCCCTCCACTTT. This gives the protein CASSWDLGNSPLHF.